The 10 T cell receptor beta chains below all came from one sample that was sequenced in a study of blood T cell repertoires in COVID-19. Sequencing used immunoSEQ multiplex PCR; TCRdb keeps in-frame clones, though not all of them. The table lists some 93,000 clones, about nine tenths of them singletons. The sample was peripheral blood. The receptors originated from a man aged 50 to 60 with acute or convalescent COVID-19.

The chain is built from TRBV5-1 and TRBJ2-7; D is possibly TRBD2 (5 bases). The germline V gene has CDR1 SGHRS and CDR2 YFSETQ. Trimming shortened V by 0 bases and J by 3 bases, and 16 bases separated the two germline ends. CDR3 length equals 16 residues. The CDR3 nucleotides read TGCGCCAGCAGCTTGGTGAGTGGACTTAGCAGCTACGAGCAGTACTTC. Translating it yields CASSLVSGLSSYEQYF.

The chain joins TRBV2 to TRBJ2-2; 7 bases match TRBD2. Losses at the gene ends were 8 bases for V and 0 bases for J; bases not matched to a gene: 6. Germline CDR1 and CDR2: SNHLY and FYNNEI. The CDR3 totals 15 residues. The CDR3 loop is CASRLASANTGELFF. Here the CDR3 DNA reads TGTGCCAGCCGACTAGCTTCTGCGAACACCGGGGAGCTGTTTTTT.

The chain couples TRBV5-1 to TRBJ2-1, with TRBD2 identical over 12 bases. V lost 3 bases to trimming and J lost 5 bases; unmatched junction nucleotides: 3. CDR1 and CDR2 from the germline V gene are SGHRS and YFSETQ. This CDR3 has 15 residues. The CDR3 bases are TGCGCCAGCAGCTCGACTAGCGGGGGCCACAATGAGCAGTTCTTC. This gives the protein CASSSTSGGHNEQFF.

This chain connects TRBV3-1 (or the pseudogene TRBV3-2) to TRBJ2-7; D unresolved. The CDR3 loop spans 12 amino acids. Germline V gene sequence: CDR1 LGHDT, CDR2 YNNKEL (reference sequence). V lost 2 bases to trimming and J lost 12 bases, with 14 bases between them. This chain's CDR3 is CASSQNSQGWYF. CDR3 DNA: TGTGCCAGCAGCCAAAACAGTCAAGGTTGGTACTTC.

Ten or more counts support this clone. V gene TRBV6-5 combines with J gene TRBJ2-7; D possibly corresponds to TRBD1 (5 bases). Trimming stripped 0 bases from V and 3 bases from J, with 9 bases between. CDR3 size: 14 residues. CDR1 MNHEY and CDR2 SVGAGI come from the germline V gene. This chain's CDR3 is CASSYSTAFYEQYF. The CDR3 nucleotides read TGTGCCAGCAGTTACTCGACAGCCTTCTACGAGCAGTACTTC.

V gene TRBV6-2 or TRBV6-3 combines with J gene TRBJ2-7, with TRBD1 as a possible D gene (6 bases). The germline gives CDR1 MNHEY, CDR2 SVGEGT. Trimming removed 5 bases from V and 3 bases from J, with 20 bases in between. CDR3 length equals 16 residues. The CDR3 here is CASSDRSLGVLYEQYF. The CDR3 DNA is TGTGCCAGCAGTGACAGGTCCCTGGGAGTCCTCTACGAGCAGTACTTC.

The gene calls are TRBV11-2 and TRBJ2-7; D might be TRBD1 (6 bases). Trimming removed 5 bases from V and 0 bases from J, with 20 bases in between. Per germline, CDR1 SGHAT and CDR2 FQNNGV. This CDR3 region has 17 residues. This CDR3 reads CASSSVKSRGNSYEQYF. DNA for the CDR3: TGTGCCAGCAGCAGCGTGAAGAGCAGGGGAAACTCCTACGAGCAGTACTTC.

A word on this clone: One end of the junction does not line up with germline, which may come from a read error. The rearrangement uses TRBV5-4 and TRBJ1-1; the match to TRBD1 covers 7 bases. Germline assignment: CDR1 SGHNT and CDR2 YYREEE (reference sequence). This CDR3 has 10 residues. The CDR3 is CASSLTGAQF. The CDR3 bases are TGTGCCAGCAGCTTAACAGGGGCCCAGTTT.

In its sample, this clone was seen once. The rearrangement links TRBV7-8 to TRBJ2-7; 7 bases are a match to TRBD2. The CDR3 has 16 residues. V shed 5 bases and J 0 bases; nucleotides not matched to a gene: 10. The V gene's germline CDR1 is SGHVS and CDR2 FQNEAQ. CDR3 in amino acids: CASSPQSGRSSYEQYF. The CDR3 nucleotides are TGTGCCAGCAGCCCCCAGTCCGGGAGGAGCTCCTACGAGCAGTACTTC.

The rearrangement joins TRBV6-5 to TRBJ1-1; 7 bases align to TRBD1. V lost 5 bases, J lost 4 bases, and 10 bases stayed unmatched. The CDR3 loop spans 15 amino acids. The germline CDR1 and CDR2 sequences are MNHEY and SVGAGI. CDR3 sequence (DNA): TGTGCCAGCAGTAGGGTAACAGGGGCGGGCACTGAAGCTTTCTTT. Its protein is CASSRVTGAGTEAFF.